The 23 T cell receptor beta chains in this list originate from one sample, sequenced in a study of T cells after yellow fever vaccination. MiXCR was run by TCRdb on the 5' RACE reads, yielding one entry per CDR3 protein. The table has 95,000 to 100,000 distinct CDR3 sequences, approximately 6.3% seen once. Source: CD8+ T cells sorted from PBMCs, taken 10 days after the yellow fever booster vaccination. The origin of the receptors is a young man who received the YFV17D yellow fever vaccine.

This clonotype was found a few times. V is TRBV10-1 and J is TRBJ2-3; no definite D call. Germline values: CDR1 WNHNN, CDR2 SYGVQD (reference sequence). V was clipped by 0 bases and J by 0 bases, with 10 bases between them. This CDR3 has 16 amino acids. The CDR3 DNA follows: TGCGCCAGCAGTGAGTCGGCAGTTCTTAGCACAGATACGCAGTATTTT. Encoded protein: CASSESAVLSTDTQYF.

V is TRBV11-3 and J is TRBJ2-2; the D is unclear. Germline V gives CDR1 SGHNT, CDR2 YENEEA. Between the trimmed V and J ends, which lost 0 bases and 7 bases, there was a span of 3 bases. The CDR3 runs to 12 residues. CDR3 bases: TGTGCCAGCAGCTTAGAGGACGGGGAGCTGTTTTTT. Encoded protein: CASSLEDGELFF.

This clonotype was counted only a few times. V and J are TRBV5-6 and TRBJ1-5, with D possibly TRBD1 on 5 matching bases. Trimming took off 1 base at V and 3 bases at J, with 11 bases between the two ends. Germline assignment: CDR1 SGHDT and CDR2 YYEEEE. The CDR3 length is 15 residues. CDR3 DNA: TGTGCCAGCAGCTTGTGGCGGGGGTACAATCAGCCCCAGCATTTT. Translation gives CASSLWRGYNQPQHF. The whole variable domain, filled in from reference TRBV5-6 and TRBJ1-5, reads DAGVTQSPTHLIKTRGQQVTLRCSPKSGHDTVSWYQQALGQGPQFIFQYYEEEERQRGNFPDRFSGHQFPNYSSELNVNALLLGDSALYLCASSLWRGYNQPQHFGDGTRLSIL.

In this sample, this clonotype turned up a few times. CDR3 loop: CSVEDTGTSYEQYF. The CDR3 DNA follows: TGCAGCGTTGAAGATACAGGAACCTCCTACGAGCAGTACTTC. The chain combines TRBV29-1 with TRBJ2-7; a possible D gene is TRBD1 (5 bases). The germline V gene encodes CDR1 SQVTM and CDR2 ANQGSEA. V lost 0 bases and J 0 bases, leaving 9 bases between the germline ends. The CDR3 is 14 residues long.

This clonotype has more than one count but fewer than ten. The chain's CDR3 is CSVRQGSSYEQYF. In DNA form, the CDR3 reads TGCAGCGTGCGACAGGGTTCCTCCTACGAGCAGTACTTC. V usage is TRBV29-1 and J usage is TRBJ2-7; 7 nucleotides match TRBD1. V was pared by 6 bases and J by 0 bases, with 5 bases of the junction left unmatched. The CDR3 consists of 13 residues. Germline V lookup: CDR1 SQVTM, CDR2 ANQGSEA.

This clonotype was observed a handful of times. J is TRBJ2-7 and V is TRBV12-3 or TRBV12-4, with TRBD2 as a possible D gene (5 bases). This CDR3 spans 13 amino acids. V lost 3 bases and J lost 5, with 11 bases in between. CDR3 DNA sequence: TGTGCCAGCAGTTTCGCGACTATAAACGAGCAGTACTTC. It is translated as CASSFATINEQYF.

In its sample, this clonotype was seen a few times. The gene calls are TRBV29-1 and TRBJ2-1, with unresolved D. Trimming took off 0 bases at V and 8 bases at J, with 8 bases between the two ends. Germline V CDR1 and CDR2: SQVTM, ANQGSEA. The CDR3 loop spans 12 amino acids. In nucleotides, the CDR3 is TGCAGCGTTGAAGATCTTCGGTATGAGCAGTTCTTC. This codes for CSVEDLRYEQFF.

V gene TRBV5-8 combines with J gene TRBJ2-7, with D perhaps matching TRBD1 (5 bases). CDR1 is SGHTS and CDR2 is YDEGEE in the germline V gene. V was pared by 1 base and J by 0 bases, with 14 bases between. This CDR3 region has 16 residues. CDR3 nucleotide sequence: TGTGCCAGCAGCTTGCCCAGGGATTTTCACTCCTACGAGCAGTACGTC. Its translation is CASSLPRDFHSYEQYV.

The CDR3 bases are TGTGCCAGCAACCCGGGGGGGGAGATGAACACTGAAGCTTTCTTT. Translating gives CASNPGGEMNTEAFF. This chain joins TRBV9 and TRBJ1-1; weak D call: TRBD1 (5 bases). The V gene lost 6 bases and the J gene lost 0 bases, with 15 bases spanning the gap. The CDR3 runs 15 residues. In germline, CDR1 is SGDLS, CDR2 YYNGEE.

This clonotype was picked up a small number of times. The chain joins TRBV2 to TRBJ1-2; possible D gene TRBD1, 5 bases. CDR1 SNHLY and CDR2 FYNNEI come from the germline V gene. Deletions cut 4 bases from V and 3 bases from J, with 9 bases between. The CDR3 runs 13 residues. This CDR3 is CASSGGTDYGYTF. The CDR3 DNA follows: TGTGCCAGCAGTGGGGGGACTGACTATGGCTACACCTTC.

V is TRBV4-1 and J is TRBJ2-1; 9 bases match TRBD1. The J segment lost 5 bases and the V segment lost 2 bases, leaving 7 bases of the junction unmatched. The CDR3 runs 16 residues. From germline, CDR1 is MGHRA and CDR2 YSYEKL. The CDR3 sequence is CASSQLRDRADNEQFF. CDR3 DNA sequence: TGCGCCAGCAGCCAACTTCGGGACAGGGCCGACAATGAGCAGTTCTTC.

Only a few counts were recorded for this clonotype. The V call is TRBV11-1, the J call TRBJ2-2, with a possible D match to TRBD1 (5 bases). Trimming took off 5 bases at V and 4 bases at J, with 11 bases between the two ends. Germline V gene data show CDR1 as SGHAT and CDR2 as FQDESV (reference sequence). CDR3 length equals 14 residues. The DNA of the CDR3 is TGTGCCAGCAGCCCTAAGGACATCACCGGGGAGCTGTTTTTT. Translated: CASSPKDITGELFF.

A few counts support this clonotype. V and J are TRBV12-3 or TRBV12-4 and TRBJ2-7; 9 bases are a match to TRBD1. V trimming: 5 bases; J trimming: 3 bases; junction bases outside the gene matches: 5. CDR3 length: 14 residues. The chain's CDR3 is CASSLTTGGYEQYF. The CDR3 DNA sequence: TGTGCCAGCAGTCTCACGACAGGGGGCTACGAGCAGTACTTC.

In the case of this clonotype: Just one base apart from a much larger clone, this may be a read error. The genes are TRBV29-1 and TRBJ2-2; D unclear. V was trimmed by 8 bases and J by 7 bases, leaving 11 bases between them. The CDR3 loop spans 11 amino acids. Germline values: CDR1 SQVTM, CDR2 ANQGSEA. In DNA, the CDR3 is TGCAGCTGGAGACACCTCGGGGAGCTGTTTTTT. This codes for CSWRHLGELFF.

V is TRBV6-5 and J is TRBJ2-6, with D unclear. With 6 bases removed from V and 0 bases from J, the gap between germline ends came to 18 bases. Germline V gene data show CDR1 as MNHEY and CDR2 as SVGAGI. This CDR3 region has 18 residues. CDR3 residues: CASSLFLAGVSGANVLTF. In nucleotides, the CDR3 is TGTGCCAGCAGCTTATTCTTGGCTGGGGTCTCTGGGGCCAACGTCCTGACTTTC.

This clonotype was seen many times. The CDR3 DNA follows: TGTGCCACCAGCAGAGGCAGGGAGGGTTTTGATACGCAGTATTTT. This translates into CATSRGREGFDTQYF. V and J are TRBV15 and TRBJ2-3, with 7 bases matching TRBD2. V gave up 1 base and J gave up 6 bases; unmatched junction bases: 7. The length of the CDR3 is 15 residues. The germline gives CDR1 LNHNV, CDR2 YYDKDF (reference sequence).

This clonotype was recorded at least ten times. This rearrangement joins TRBV29-1 to TRBJ2-6; D gene unclear. Trimming removed 5 bases from V and 4 bases from J, with 9 bases in between. Germline V CDR1 and CDR2: SQVTM, ANQGSEA. This CDR3 region has 13 residues. CDR3 residues: CSVSNPGANVLTF. In DNA, the CDR3 is TGCAGCGTTTCTAACCCGGGGGCCAACGTCCTGACTTTC. The full variable domain, its missing parts supplied by reference TRBV29-1 and TRBJ2-6, is SAVISQKPSRDICQRGTSLTIQCQVDSQVTMMFWYRQQPGQSLTLIATANQGSEATYESGFVIDKFPISRPNLTFSTLTVSNMSPEDSSIYLCSVSNPGANVLTFGAGSRLTVL.

The rearrangement links TRBV20-1 to TRBJ1-2; TRBD1 matches 10 bases. The CDR3 has 15 amino acids. Germline loops: CDR1 DFQATT, CDR2 SNEGSKA (reference sequence). The V gene end was trimmed by 6 bases and the J gene end by 8 bases; junction bases not matched to a gene: 15. Written as DNA, the CDR3 is TGCAGTGCGAGACCGACCGGGACAGGGGTTTGGGGCTACACCTTC. Protein sequence: CSARPTGTGVWGYTF.

The sample holds a few counts of this clonotype. The gene calls are TRBV12-3 or TRBV12-4 and TRBJ1-5, with 7 bases matching TRBD1. The junction had 3 bases not matched to a gene; V was cut back by 1 base and J by 6 bases. The CDR3 has 14 amino acids. DNA of the CDR3: TGTGCCAGCAGTTTAGTAGGGGGCGGTCAGCCCCAGCATTTT. Translating gives CASSLVGGGQPQHF.

The V and J genes are TRBV25-1 and TRBJ1-5, with D possibly TRBD1 on 5 matching bases. Trimming removed 3 bases at V and 2 bases at J, with 8 bases between. The CDR3 consists of 14 residues. Germline V gene sequence: CDR1 MGHDK, CDR2 SYGVNS. CDR3 sequence: CASSDIRGNQPQHF. CDR3 DNA: TGTGCCAGCAGTGATATCAGGGGCAATCAGCCCCAGCATTTT.

This clonotype was detected many times. The V gene is TRBV6-5, the J gene TRBJ2-2; 12 bases line up with TRBD2. Germline V gene sequence: CDR1 MNHEY, CDR2 SVGAGI. The CDR3 is made up of 17 amino acids. The J segment lost 7 bases and the V segment lost 2 bases, leaving 8 bases of the junction unmatched. DNA for the CDR3: TGTGCCAGCAGTTACCCTAGCGGGGGGGCGGTCAGCGGGGAGCTGTTTTTT. This translates into CASSYPSGGAVSGELFF.

The chain carries TRBV20-1 and TRBJ2-7; D could derive from TRBD1 or TRBD2 (5 bases each). Per germline, CDR1 DFQATT and CDR2 SNEGSKA (reference sequence). Between the trimmed V and J ends, which lost 3 bases and 4 bases, there was a span of 13 bases. The CDR3 spans 13 residues. CDR3 sequence reads: CSASSGRRYEQYV. The CDR3 DNA sequence: TGCAGTGCTAGTTCGGGACGGAGATACGAGCAGTACGTC.

This clonotype has more than one count but fewer than ten. The chain couples TRBV6-2 or TRBV6-3 to TRBJ1-2; a possible D gene is TRBD1 (5 bases). V lost 3 bases and J lost 2, with 10 bases in between. The CDR3 runs to 14 residues. The germline CDR1 and CDR2 sequences are MNHEY and SVGEGT. DNA for the CDR3: TGTGCCAGCAGTTATGCCGGGACCAACTATGGCTACACCTTC. Protein sequence: CASSYAGTNYGYTF.